This entry is about one TCR beta chain. These data are taken from a study of cytomegalovirus exposure and HLA in healthy donors. The CDR3 has 15 residues. The V and J ends lost 5 bases and 5 bases, in that order; junction bases with no gene match: 8. Germline CDR1 and CDR2: SGHTA and FQGTGA. Sequencing was performed with immunoSEQ multiplex PCR; in TCRdb, only in-frame clones are kept and a portion is missing. The table includes approximately 130,000 clones, more than 75% detected once. The TCR sequence derives from a woman in her thirties in good health and CMV-seronegative. The chain combines TRBV7-3 with TRBJ2-5, with 10 bases aligning to TRBD1. Sequencing used PBMCs. Written as DNA, the CDR3 is TGTGCCAGCAGCGTTGGGACAGGGGTTGGGGAGACCCAGTACTTC. Protein: CASSVGTGVGETQYF. The complete variable domain, with remaining parts taken from reference TRBV7-3 and TRBJ2-5, reads GAGVSQTPSNKVTEKGKYVELRCDPISGHTALYWYRQSLGQGPEFLIYFQGTGAADDSGLPNDRFFAVRPEGSVSTLKIQRTERGDSAVYLCASSVGTGVGETQYFGPGTRLLVL.